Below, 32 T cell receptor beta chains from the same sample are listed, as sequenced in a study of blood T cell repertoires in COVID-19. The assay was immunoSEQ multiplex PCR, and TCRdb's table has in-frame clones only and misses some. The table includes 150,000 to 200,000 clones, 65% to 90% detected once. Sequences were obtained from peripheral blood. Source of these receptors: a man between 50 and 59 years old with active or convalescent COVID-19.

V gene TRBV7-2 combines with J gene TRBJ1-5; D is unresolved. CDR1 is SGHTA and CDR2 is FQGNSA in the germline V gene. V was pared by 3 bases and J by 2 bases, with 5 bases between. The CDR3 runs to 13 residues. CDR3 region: CASSFSRNQPQHF. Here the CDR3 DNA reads TGTGCCAGCAGCTTCTCTCGCAATCAGCCCCAGCATTTT.

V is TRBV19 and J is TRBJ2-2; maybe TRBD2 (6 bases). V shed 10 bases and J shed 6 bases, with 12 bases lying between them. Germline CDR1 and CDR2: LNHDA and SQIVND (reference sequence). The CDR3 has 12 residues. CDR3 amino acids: CATGTPPGELFF. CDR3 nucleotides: TGTGCCACCGGGACTCCCCCCGGGGAGCTGTTTTTT. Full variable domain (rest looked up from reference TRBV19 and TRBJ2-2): DGGITQSPKYLFRKEGQNVTLSCEQNLNHDAMYWYRQDPGQGLRLIYYSQIVNDFQKGDIAEGYSVSREKKESFPLTVTSAQKNPTAFYLCATGTPPGELFFGEGSRLTVL.

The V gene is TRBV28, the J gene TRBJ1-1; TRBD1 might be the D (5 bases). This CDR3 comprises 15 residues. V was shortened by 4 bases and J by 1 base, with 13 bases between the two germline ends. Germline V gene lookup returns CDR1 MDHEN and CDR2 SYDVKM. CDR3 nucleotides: TGTGCCAGCAGTTCTCAGGGTTTGGCGAACACTGAAGCTTTCTTT. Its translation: CASSSQGLANTEAFF.

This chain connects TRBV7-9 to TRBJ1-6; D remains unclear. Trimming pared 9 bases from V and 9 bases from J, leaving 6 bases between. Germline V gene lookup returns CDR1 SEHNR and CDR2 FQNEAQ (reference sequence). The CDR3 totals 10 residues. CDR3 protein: CARGSSPLHF. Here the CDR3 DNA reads TGTGCCAGGGGGAGTTCACCCCTCCACTTT. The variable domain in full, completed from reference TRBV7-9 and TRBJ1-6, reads DTGVSQNPRHKITKRGQNVTFRCDPISEHNRLYWYRQTLGQGPEFLTYFQNEAQLEKSRLLSDRFSAERPKGSFSTLEIQRTEQGDSAMYLCARGSSPLHFGNGTRLTVT.

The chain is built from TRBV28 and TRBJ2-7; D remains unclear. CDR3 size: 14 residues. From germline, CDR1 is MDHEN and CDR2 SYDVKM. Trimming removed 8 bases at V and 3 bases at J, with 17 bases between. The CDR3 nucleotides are TGTGCCAGCGTCTTAGGCTACAGAATCTACGAGCAGTACTTC. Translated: CASVLGYRIYEQYF.

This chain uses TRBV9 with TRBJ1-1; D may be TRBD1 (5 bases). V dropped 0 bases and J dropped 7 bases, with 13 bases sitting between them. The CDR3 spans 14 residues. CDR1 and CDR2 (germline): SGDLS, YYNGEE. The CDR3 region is CASSVATGTVEAFF. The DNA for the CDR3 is TGTGCCAGCAGCGTAGCTACGGGGACTGTTGAAGCTTTCTTT.

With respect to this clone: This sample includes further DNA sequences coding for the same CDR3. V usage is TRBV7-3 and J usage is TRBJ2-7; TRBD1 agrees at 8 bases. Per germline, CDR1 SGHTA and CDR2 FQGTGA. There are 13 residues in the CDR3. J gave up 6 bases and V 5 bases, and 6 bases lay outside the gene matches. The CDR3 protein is CASSLNTGGEQYF. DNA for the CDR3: TGTGCCAGCAGCCTAAACACAGGGGGCGAGCAGTACTTC.

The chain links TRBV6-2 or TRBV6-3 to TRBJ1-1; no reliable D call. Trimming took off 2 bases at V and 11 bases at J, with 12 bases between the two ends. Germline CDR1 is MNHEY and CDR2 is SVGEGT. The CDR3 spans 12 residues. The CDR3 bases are TGTGCCAGCAGTTACCTCACTCAGGTCGCTTTCTTT. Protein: CASSYLTQVAFF.

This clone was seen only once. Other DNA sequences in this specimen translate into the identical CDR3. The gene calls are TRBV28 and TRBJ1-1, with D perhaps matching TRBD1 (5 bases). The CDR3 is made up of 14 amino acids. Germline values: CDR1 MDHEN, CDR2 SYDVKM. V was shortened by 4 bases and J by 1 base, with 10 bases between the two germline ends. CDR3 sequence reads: CASSWETGNTEAFF. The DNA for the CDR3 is TGTGCCAGCAGTTGGGAAACAGGGAACACTGAAGCTTTCTTT. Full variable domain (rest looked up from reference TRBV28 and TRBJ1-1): DVKVTQSSRYLVKRTGEKVFLECVQDMDHENMFWYRQDPGLGLRLIYFSYDVKMKEKGDIPEGYSVSREKKERFSLILESASTNQTSMYLCASSWETGNTEAFFGQGTRLTVV.

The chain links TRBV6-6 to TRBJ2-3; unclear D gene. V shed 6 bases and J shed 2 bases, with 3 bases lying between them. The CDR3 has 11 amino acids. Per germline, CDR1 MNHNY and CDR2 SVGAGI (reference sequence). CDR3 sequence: CASSSTDTQYF. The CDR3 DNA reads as TGTGCCAGCAGCTCCACAGATACGCAGTATTTT.

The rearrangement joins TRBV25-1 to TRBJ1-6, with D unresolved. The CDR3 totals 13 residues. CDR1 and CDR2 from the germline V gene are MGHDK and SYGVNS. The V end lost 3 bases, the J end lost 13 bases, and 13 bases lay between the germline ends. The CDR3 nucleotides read TGTGCCAGCAGTGACCACACAGTGTCTCCCCTCCACTTT. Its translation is CASSDHTVSPLHF.

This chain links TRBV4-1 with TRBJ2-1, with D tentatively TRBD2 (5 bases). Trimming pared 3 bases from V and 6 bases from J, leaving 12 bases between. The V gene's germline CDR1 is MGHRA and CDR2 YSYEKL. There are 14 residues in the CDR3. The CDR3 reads CASSQPGGPNEQFF. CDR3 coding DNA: TGCGCCAGCAGCCAGCCCGGAGGACCCAATGAGCAGTTCTTC.

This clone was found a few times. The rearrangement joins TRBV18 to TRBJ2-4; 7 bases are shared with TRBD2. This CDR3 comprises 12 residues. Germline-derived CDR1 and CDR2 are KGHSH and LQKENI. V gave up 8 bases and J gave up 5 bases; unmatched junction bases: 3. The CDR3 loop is CASREVENIQYF. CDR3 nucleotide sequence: TGTGCCAGCCGGGAGGTGGAAAACATTCAGTACTTC.

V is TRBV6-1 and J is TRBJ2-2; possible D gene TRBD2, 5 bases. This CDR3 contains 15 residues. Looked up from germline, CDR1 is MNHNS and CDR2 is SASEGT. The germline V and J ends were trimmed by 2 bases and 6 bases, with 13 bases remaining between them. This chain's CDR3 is CASSEISTSPGELFF. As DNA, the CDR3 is TGTGCCAGCAGTGAAATCTCTACTAGTCCCGGGGAGCTGTTTTTT.

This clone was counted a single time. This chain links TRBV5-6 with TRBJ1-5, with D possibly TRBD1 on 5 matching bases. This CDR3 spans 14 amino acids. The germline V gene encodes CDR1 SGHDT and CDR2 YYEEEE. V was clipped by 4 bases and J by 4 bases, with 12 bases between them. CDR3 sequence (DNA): TGTGCCAGCAGCCCACTGGGGGGAAATCAGCCCCAGCATTTT. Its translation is CASSPLGGNQPQHF.

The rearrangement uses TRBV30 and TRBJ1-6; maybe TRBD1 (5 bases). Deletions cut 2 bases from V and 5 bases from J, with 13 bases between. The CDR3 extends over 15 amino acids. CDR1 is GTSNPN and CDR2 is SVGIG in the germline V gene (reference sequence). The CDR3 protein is CAWSLQAANNSPLHF. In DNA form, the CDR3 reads TGTGCCTGGAGTCTACAGGCAGCCAATAATTCACCCCTCCACTTT.

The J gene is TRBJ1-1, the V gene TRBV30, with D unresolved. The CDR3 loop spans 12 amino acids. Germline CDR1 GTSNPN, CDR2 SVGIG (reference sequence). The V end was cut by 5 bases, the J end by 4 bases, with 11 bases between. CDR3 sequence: CAWAGPITEAFF. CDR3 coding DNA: TGTGCCTGGGCCGGTCCGATCACTGAAGCTTTCTTT.

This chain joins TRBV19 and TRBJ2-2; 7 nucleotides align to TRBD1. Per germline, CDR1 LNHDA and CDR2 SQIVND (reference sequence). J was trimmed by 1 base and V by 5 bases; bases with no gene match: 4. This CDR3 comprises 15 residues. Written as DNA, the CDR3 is TGTGCCAGTAGTTCCAGGGGGATGAACACCGGGGAGCTGTTTTTT. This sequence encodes CASSSRGMNTGELFF. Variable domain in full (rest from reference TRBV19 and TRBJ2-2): DGGITQSPKYLFRKEGQNVTLSCEQNLNHDAMYWYRQDPGQGLRLIYYSQIVNDFQKGDIAEGYSVSREKKESFPLTVTSAQKNPTAFYLCASSSRGMNTGELFFGEGSRLTVL.

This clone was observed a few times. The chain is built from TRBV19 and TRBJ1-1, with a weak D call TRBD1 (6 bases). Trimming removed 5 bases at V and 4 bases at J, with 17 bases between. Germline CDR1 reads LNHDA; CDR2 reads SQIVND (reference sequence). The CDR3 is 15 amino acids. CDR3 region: CASSPNRDASTEAFF. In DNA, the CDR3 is TGTGCCAGTAGTCCTAACAGGGATGCAAGCACTGAAGCTTTCTTT.

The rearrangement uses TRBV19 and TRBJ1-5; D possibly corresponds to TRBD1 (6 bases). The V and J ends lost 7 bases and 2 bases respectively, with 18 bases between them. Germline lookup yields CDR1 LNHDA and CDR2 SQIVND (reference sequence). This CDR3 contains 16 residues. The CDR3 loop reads CASTPDSSLGNQPQHF. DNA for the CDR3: TGTGCCAGTACCCCGGACAGCAGCTTAGGCAATCAGCCCCAGCATTTT.

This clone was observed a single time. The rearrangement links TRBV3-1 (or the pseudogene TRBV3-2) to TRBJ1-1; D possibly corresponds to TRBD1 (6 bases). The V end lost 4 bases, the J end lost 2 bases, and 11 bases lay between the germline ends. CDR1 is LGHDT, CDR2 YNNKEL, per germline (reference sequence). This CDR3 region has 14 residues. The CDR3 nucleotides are TGTGCCAGCAGCCCGGGACAACCAAACACTGAAGCTTTCTTT. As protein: CASSPGQPNTEAFF.

The CDR3 sequence is CASSTGQATNEKLFF. DNA for the CDR3: TGTGCCAGCAGCACAGGACAGGCAACTAATGAAAAACTGTTTTTT. This rearrangement joins TRBV7-9 to TRBJ1-4; 7 nucleotides line up with TRBD1. The CDR3 is 15 amino acids. V was pared by 5 bases and J by 0 bases, with 3 bases of the junction left unmatched. Looked up from germline, CDR1 is SEHNR and CDR2 is FQNEAQ (reference sequence).

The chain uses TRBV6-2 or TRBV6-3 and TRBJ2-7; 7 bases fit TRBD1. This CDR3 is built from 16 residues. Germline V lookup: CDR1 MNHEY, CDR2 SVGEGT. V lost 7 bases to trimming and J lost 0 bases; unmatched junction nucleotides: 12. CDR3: CASTPMATGSSYEQYF. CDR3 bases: TGTGCCAGCACCCCTATGGCGACAGGGAGCTCCTACGAGCAGTACTTC.

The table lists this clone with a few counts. Here the CDR3 DNA reads TGCGCCAGCGAAAGACAGGATTTTGATAGCAATCAGCCCCAGCATTTT. Protein: CASERQDFDSNQPQHF. J is TRBJ1-5 and V is TRBV5-1, with D perhaps matching TRBD1 (6 bases). Germline CDR1 and CDR2: SGHRS and YFSETQ. CDR3 length: 16 amino acids. Trimming cost V 7 bases and J 0 bases, with 17 bases left between them. The full variable domain, rest sourced from reference TRBV5-1 and TRBJ1-5, is KAGVTQTPRYLIKTRGQQVTLSCSPISGHRSVSWYQQTPGQGLQFLFEYFSETQRNKGNFPGRFSGRQFSNSRSEMNVSTLELGDSALYLCASERQDFDSNQPQHFGDGTRLSIL.

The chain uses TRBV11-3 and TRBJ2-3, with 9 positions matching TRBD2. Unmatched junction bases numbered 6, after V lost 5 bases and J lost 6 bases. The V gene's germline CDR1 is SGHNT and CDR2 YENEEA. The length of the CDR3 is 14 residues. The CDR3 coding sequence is TGTGCCAGCAGCCCGGGGACTAGCCGTGATACGCAGTATTTT. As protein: CASSPGTSRDTQYF.

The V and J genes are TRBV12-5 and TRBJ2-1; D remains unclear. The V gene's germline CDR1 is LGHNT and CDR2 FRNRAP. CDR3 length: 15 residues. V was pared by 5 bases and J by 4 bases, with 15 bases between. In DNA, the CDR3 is TGTGCTAGTGGTCGCCCAGCGAGTAATTACAATGAGCAGTTCTTC. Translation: CASGRPASNYNEQFF. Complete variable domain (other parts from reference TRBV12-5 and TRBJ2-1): DARVTQTPRHKVTEMGQEVTMRCQPILGHNTVFWYRQTMMQGLELLAYFRNRAPLDDSGMPKDRFSAEMPDATLATLKIQPSEPRDSAVYFCASGRPASNYNEQFFGPGTRLTVL.

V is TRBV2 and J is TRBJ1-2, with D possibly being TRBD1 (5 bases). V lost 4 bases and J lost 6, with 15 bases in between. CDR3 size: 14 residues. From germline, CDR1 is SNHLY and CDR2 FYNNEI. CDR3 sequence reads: CASSGQLGGNGYTF. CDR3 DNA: TGTGCCAGCAGTGGACAGTTGGGGGGGAATGGCTACACCTTC.

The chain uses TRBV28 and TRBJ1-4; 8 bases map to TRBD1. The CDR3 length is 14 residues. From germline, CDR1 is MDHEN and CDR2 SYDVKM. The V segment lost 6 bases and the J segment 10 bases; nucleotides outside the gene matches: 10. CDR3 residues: CASREGQDIRKLFF. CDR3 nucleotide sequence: TGTGCCAGCAGGGAGGGACAGGATATTCGAAAACTGTTTTTT.

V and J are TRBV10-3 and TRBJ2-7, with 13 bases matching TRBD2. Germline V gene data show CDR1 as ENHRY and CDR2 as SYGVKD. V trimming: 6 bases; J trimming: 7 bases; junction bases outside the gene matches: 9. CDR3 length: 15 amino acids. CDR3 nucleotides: TGTGCCATCAGGTCCGGACTAGCGGGAGACGATGAGCAGTACTTC. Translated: CAIRSGLAGDDEQYF.

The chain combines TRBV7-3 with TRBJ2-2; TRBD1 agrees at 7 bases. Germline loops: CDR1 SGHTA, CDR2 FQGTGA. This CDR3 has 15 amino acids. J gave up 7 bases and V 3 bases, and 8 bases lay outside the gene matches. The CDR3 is CASSFGQAVSGELFF. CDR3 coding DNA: TGTGCCAGCAGCTTCGGACAGGCGGTTAGCGGGGAGCTGTTTTTT.

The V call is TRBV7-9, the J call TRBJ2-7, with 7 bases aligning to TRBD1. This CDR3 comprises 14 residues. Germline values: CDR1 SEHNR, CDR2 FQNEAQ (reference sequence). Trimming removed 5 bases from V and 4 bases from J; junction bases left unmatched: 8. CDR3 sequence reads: CASSATGTVYEQYF. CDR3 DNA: TGTGCCAGCAGCGCTACCGGGACAGTTTACGAGCAGTACTTC.

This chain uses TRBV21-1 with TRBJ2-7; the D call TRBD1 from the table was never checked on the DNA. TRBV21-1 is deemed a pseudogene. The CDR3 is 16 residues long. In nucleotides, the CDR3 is TGTGCCAGCAGCAAAACCCAGGGGGCAGGTCCCCACGAGCAGTACTTC. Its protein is CASSKTQGAGPHEQYF.